This TCR beta chain was identified during a study of cytomegalovirus exposure and HLA in healthy donors. The study's findings and limits: TCR sequences were mostly rare, though some public TCRs occurred in many donors.

The germline gives CDR1 SEHNR, CDR2 FQNEAQ (reference sequence). V was trimmed by 5 bases and J by 4 bases, leaving 9 bases between them. CDR3 length: 12 amino acids. Amplification used 60 Vbeta primers and 13 Jbeta primers. The assay was immunoSEQ multiplex PCR, and TCRdb's table has in-frame clones only and misses some. The sample consists of 190,000 or so clones, approximately 85% of them appearing once. This clone was detected a few times. What it recognizes is unknown. The chain couples TRBV7-9 to TRBJ2-7; a possible D gene is TRBD1 (6 bases). Material for sequencing was PBMCs. The receptor was isolated from a woman between 50 and 59 years old in good health and CMV-seropositive. Here the CDR3 DNA reads TGTGCCAGCAGCCACAGGGATTACGAGCAGTACTTC. This translates into CASSHRDYEQYF.